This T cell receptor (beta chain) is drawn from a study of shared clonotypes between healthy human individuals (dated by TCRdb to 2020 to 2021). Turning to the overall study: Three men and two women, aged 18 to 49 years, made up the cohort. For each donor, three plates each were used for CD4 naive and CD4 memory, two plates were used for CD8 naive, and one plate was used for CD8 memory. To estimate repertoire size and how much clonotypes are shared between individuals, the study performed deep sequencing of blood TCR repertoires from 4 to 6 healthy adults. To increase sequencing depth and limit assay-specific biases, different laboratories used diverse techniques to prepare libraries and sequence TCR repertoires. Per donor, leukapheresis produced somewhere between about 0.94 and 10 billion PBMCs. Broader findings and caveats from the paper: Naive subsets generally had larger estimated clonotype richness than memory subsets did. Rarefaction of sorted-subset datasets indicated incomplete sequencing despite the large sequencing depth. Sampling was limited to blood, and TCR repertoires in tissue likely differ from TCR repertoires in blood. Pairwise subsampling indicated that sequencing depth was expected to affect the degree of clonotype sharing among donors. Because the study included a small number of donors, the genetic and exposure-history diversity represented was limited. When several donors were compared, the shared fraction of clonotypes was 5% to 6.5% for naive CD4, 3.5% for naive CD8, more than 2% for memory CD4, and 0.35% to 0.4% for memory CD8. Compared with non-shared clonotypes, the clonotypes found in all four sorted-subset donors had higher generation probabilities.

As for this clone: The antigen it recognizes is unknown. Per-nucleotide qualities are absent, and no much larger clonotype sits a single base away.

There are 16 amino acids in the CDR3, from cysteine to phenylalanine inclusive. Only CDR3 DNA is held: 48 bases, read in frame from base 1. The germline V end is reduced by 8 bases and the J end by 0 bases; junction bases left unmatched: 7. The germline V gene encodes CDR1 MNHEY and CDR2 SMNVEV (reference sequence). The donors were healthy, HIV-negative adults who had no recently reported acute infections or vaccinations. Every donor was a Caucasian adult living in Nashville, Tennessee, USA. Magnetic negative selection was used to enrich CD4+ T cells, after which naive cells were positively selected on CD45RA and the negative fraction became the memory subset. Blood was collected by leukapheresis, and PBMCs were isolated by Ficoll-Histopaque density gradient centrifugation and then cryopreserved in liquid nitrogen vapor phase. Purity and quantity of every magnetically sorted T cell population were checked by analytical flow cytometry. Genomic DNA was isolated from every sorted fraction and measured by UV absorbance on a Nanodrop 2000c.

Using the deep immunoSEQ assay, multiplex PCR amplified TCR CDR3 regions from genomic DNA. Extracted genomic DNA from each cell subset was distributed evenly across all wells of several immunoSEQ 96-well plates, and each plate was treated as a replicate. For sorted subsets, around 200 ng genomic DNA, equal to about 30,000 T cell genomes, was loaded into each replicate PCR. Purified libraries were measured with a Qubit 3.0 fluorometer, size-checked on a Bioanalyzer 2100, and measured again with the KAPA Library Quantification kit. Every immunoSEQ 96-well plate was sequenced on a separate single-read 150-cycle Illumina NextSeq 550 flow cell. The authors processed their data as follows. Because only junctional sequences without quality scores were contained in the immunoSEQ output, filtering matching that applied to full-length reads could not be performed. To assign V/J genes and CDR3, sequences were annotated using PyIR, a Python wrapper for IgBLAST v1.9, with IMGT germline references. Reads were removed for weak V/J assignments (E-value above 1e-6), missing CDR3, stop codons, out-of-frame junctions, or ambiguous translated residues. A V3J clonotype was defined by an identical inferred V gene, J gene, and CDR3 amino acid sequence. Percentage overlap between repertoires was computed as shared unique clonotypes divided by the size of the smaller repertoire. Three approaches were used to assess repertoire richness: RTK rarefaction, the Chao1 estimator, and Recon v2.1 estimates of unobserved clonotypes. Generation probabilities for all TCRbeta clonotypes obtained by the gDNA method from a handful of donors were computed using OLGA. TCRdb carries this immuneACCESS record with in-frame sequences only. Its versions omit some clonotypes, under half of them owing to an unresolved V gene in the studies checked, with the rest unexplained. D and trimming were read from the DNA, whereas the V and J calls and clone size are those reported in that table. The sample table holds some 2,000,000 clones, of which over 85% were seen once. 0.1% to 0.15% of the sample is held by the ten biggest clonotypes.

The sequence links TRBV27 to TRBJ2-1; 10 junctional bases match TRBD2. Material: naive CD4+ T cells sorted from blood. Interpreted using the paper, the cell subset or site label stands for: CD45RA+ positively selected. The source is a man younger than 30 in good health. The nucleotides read TGTGCCAGCGCAGGCCCTAGCGGGAGCTCCTACAATGAGCAGTTCTTC. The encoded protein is CASAGPSGSSYNEQFF.